The rows below give T cell receptor beta chains drawn from one sample of a study of blood T cell repertoires in COVID-19. The table came from immunoSEQ multiplex PCR; TCRdb's copy has only in-frame clones and leaves some out. The data contain more than 200,000 clones, 80% to 90% of them seen just once; the ten biggest clones take up about 8.9%. Sequenced input: peripheral blood. These receptors were obtained from a woman in her 50s with acute or convalescent COVID-19. CDR3s include the opening cysteine and the closing phenylalanine or tryptophan. The D gene is left open where the match is weak. Clone size appears in some rows only: once, few, many, or a class for an expanded clone.

j_call | d_call | clone_size | v_call | cdr3_aa | cdr3_nt
TRBJ1-1 | NA | NA | TRBV11-2 | CASSLSGKGRGDTEAFF | TGTGCCAGCAGCTTATCGGGAAAGGGAAGAGGCGACACTGAAGCTTTCTTT
TRBJ2-1 | NA | NA | TRBV19 | CASSTQGPLYNEQFF | TGTGCCAGTAGTACTCAGGGGCCACTATACAATGAGCAGTTCTTC
TRBJ2-6 | NA | NA | TRBV3-1/TRBV3-2 | CASSQDWGEANVLTF | TGTGCCAGCAGCCAAGATTGGGGGGAGGCCAACGTCCTGACTTTC
TRBJ2-7 | NA | NA | TRBV6-1 | CASSEDGTALAYEQYF | TGTGCCAGCAGTGAAGATGGAACAGCCCTGGCCTACGAGCAGTACTTC
TRBJ2-2 | NA | NA | TRBV9 | CASSVTQLNTGELFF | TGTGCCAGCAGCGTCACTCAACTTAACACCGGGGAGCTGTTTTTT
TRBJ2-2 | NA | NA | TRBV19 | CATLKGMGTGELFF | TGTGCCACCTTGAAGGGGATGGGCACCGGGGAGCTGTTTTTT
TRBJ1-2 | TRBD1 | NA | TRBV29-1 | CSVVNTGTGAPLPF | TGCAGCGTCGTAAACACCGGGACAGGGGCCCCCCTACCCTTC
TRBJ1-2 | NA | NA | TRBV5-1 | CASSLTGQVNYGYTF | TGCGCCAGCAGCTTGACGGGACAAGTTAACTATGGCTACACCTTC
TRBJ2-5 | TRBD2 | NA | TRBV27 | CASSLRTSGRVEETQYF | TGTGCCAGCAGTTTAAGGACTAGCGGGAGAGTGGAAGAGACCCAGTACTTC
TRBJ1-1 | NA | NA | TRBV10-1 | CASSEFGSLGRRTEAFF | TGCGCCAGCAGTGAGTTTGGTAGTTTAGGGAGGCGGACTGAAGCTTTCTTT
TRBJ2-5 | TRBD2 | NA | TRBV19 | CASSIGGLAGRTQYF | TGTGCCAGTAGTATAGGGGGACTAGCGGGGAGAACCCAGTACTTC
TRBJ2-7 | NA | NA | TRBV25-1 | CASSLRRESSYEQYF | TGTGCCAGCAGCCTCCGGAGGGAATCATCCTACGAGCAGTACTTC
TRBJ2-1 | NA | NA | TRBV19 | CASSIGGPPIYNEQFF | TGTGCCAGTAGTATCGGGGGACCCCCTATCTACAATGAGCAGTTCTTC
TRBJ1-1 | TRBD1 | NA | TRBV5-1 | CASSLAGTGNTEAFF | TGCGCCAGCAGCTTGGCCGGGACAGGGAACACTGAAGCTTTCTTT
TRBJ1-1 | NA | NA | TRBV7-6 | CASSFQENTEAFF | TGTGCCAGCAGCTTCCAGGAAAACACTGAAGCTTTCTTT
TRBJ2-7 | NA | NA | TRBV5-4 | CASSLQGNYEQYF | TGTGCCAGCAGCTTGCAGGGAAACTACGAGCAGTACTTC
TRBJ2-3 | NA | NA | TRBV12-5 | CASGWEGVTDTQYF | TGTGCTAGTGGTTGGGAGGGGGTCACAGATACGCAGTATTTT
TRBJ2-2 | NA | NA | TRBV19 | CASSILGPSRSGELFF | TGTGCCAGTAGTATCCTAGGCCCTAGCAGGTCCGGGGAGCTGTTTTTT
TRBJ2-5 | NA | once | TRBV3-1/TRBV3-2 | CASSQGLFGGPSQETQYF | TGTGCCAGCAGCCAAGGACTCTTCGGCGGCCCGTCCCAAGAGACCCAGTACTTC
TRBJ1-1 | TRBD1 | NA | TRBV19 | CASSSRGLDTEAFF | TGTGCCAGTAGTTCCAGGGGGTTGGACACTGAAGCTTTCTTT
TRBJ2-7 | TRBD2 | NA | TRBV19 | CASSRGGRTEQYF | TGTGCCAGTAGTCGCGGCGGGAGAACCGAGCAGTACTTC
TRBJ2-2 | TRBD2 | NA | TRBV24-1 | CATSDPAGDFSGELFF | TGTGCCACCAGTGATCCAGCGGGAGACTTTAGCGGGGAGCTGTTTTTT
TRBJ2-7 | NA | NA | TRBV10-3 | CAISESGGTPSHF | TGTGCCATCAGTGAGTCGGGGGGGACACCATCTCACTTC
TRBJ1-1 | NA | NA | TRBV6-5 | CASSRRGNTEAFF | TGTGCCAGCAGTCGCAGGGGTAATACTGAAGCTTTCTTT
TRBJ2-5 | NA | NA | TRBV4-2 | CASSQALGGEVETQYF | TGTGCCAGCAGCCAAGCCCTCGGCGGAGAGGTGGAGACCCAGTACTTC
TRBJ2-7 | NA | NA | TRBV5-4 | CASSDGEWGEQYF | TGTGCCAGCAGCGACGGGGAGTGGGGCGAGCAGTACTTC
TRBJ2-7 | NA | NA | TRBV7-2 | CASSLELLF | TGTGCCAGCAGCTTAGAACTTCTCTTC
TRBJ2-1 | TRBD2 | NA | TRBV7-8 | CASSSLTLGGPSTLNEQFF | TGTGCCAGCAGCTCCCTGACTTTGGGAGGGCCCTCTACCTTAAATGAGCAGTTCTTC
TRBJ2-5 | TRBD2 | NA | TRBV7-9 | CASSPGTSGRLKTQYF | TGTGCCAGCAGCCCAGGGACTAGCGGGAGATTAAAGACCCAGTACTTC
TRBJ1-2 | TRBD1 | NA | TRBV3-1/TRBV3-2 | CASSPRTGPPYGYTF | TGTGCCAGCAGCCCCCGGACAGGGCCCCCCTATGGCTACACCTTC
TRBJ2-1 | TRBD1 | NA | TRBV29-1 | CSVRGQGANEQFF | TGCAGCGTTAGGGGACAGGGGGCTAATGAGCAGTTCTTC
TRBJ2-7 | TRBD2 | NA | TRBV10-2 | CASNLAGGGDEQYF | TGCGCCAGCAACTTAGCGGGAGGGGGGGACGAGCAGTACTTC
TRBJ2-6 | TRBD1 | NA | TRBV4-2 | CASSQWGTGGSGANVLTF | TGTGCCAGCAGCCAATGGGGGACAGGGGGTTCTGGGGCCAACGTCCTGACTTTC
TRBJ2-3 | NA | NA | TRBV10-2 | CASSDGQTSTDTQYF | TGCGCCAGCAGTGACGGTCAGACTAGCACAGATACGCAGTATTTT
TRBJ2-7 | NA | NA | TRBV5-5 | CASSRIPGSEQYF | TGTGCCAGCAGTCGTATTCCAGGGTCCGAGCAGTACTTC
TRBJ1-2 | NA | NA | TRBV6-5 | CATGATGKVGF | TGTGCCACCGGAGCTACAGGGAAAGTCGGCTTC
TRBJ2-7 | NA | NA | TRBV30 | CAWSVGRTQSEQYF | TGTGCCTGGAGTGTGGGGAGAACCCAATCCGAGCAGTACTTC
TRBJ2-5 | TRBD2 | NA | TRBV7-6 | CASSLLRLAGPWEETQYF | TGTGCCAGCAGCTTATTGAGACTAGCGGGACCCTGGGAAGAGACCCAGTACTTC
TRBJ1-2 | NA | NA | TRBV11-2 | CASSLDRREGYTF | TGTGCCAGCAGCTTAGATAGGAGGGAAGGCTACACCTTC
TRBJ1-1 | TRBD1 | NA | TRBV20-1 | CSASRGDRGLNTEAFF | TGCAGTGCTAGTAGGGGGGACAGGGGGCTGAACACTGAAGCTTTCTTT
TRBJ1-5 | NA | NA | TRBV6-2/TRBV6-3 | CASSYWRPGNQPQHF | TGTGCCAGCAGTTACTGGCGGCCGGGCAATCAGCCCCAGCATTTT
TRBJ1-2 | NA | NA | TRBV6-1 | CASSDRLNYGYTF | TGTGCCAGCAGTGACAGGCTTAACTATGGCTACACCTTC